Here is one TCR beta chain with its context. The specificity of this receptor is unknown. Per-base qualities were not stored, and no clone one base away is much larger. Inclusive of the bounding cysteine and phenylalanine, the CDR3 is 15 residues long. Here the CDR3 DNA is all that survives: 45 bases in frame from base 1. The germline V gene sets CDR1 to MNHEY and CDR2 to SVGAGI. Trimming costs V 5 bases and J 0 bases, and their ends lie 12 bases apart. The data are from a study of T cell changes during pregnancy in multiple sclerosis (dated by TCRdb to between 2017 and 2020). Background for the entire study: The study examined how the T cell repertoire changed over the course of pregnancy in women with multiple sclerosis.

Library construction relied on the immunoSEQ multiplex PCR assay. The table was pulled from immuneACCESS by TCRdb, which kept in-frame rearrangements only. Such tables lose some clones; where checked, under half of the loss comes from unresolved V genes, and the rest has no known cause. The sample yields tens of thousands of clones; roughly 87% were counted once. About 6.9% of the sample rests with the top ten. The specimen comprised CD8+ T cells from peripheral blood mononuclear cells, sampled in the second trimester of pregnancy. The rearranged segments are TRBV6-5 and TRBJ2-3; the D gene is possibly TRBD1, with 6 bases matching. The sequence derives from a female donor with multiple sclerosis, enrolled in a pregnancy study. In nucleotides, the sequence is TGTGCCAGCAGTCCAATCGACAGGAGCACAGATACGCAGTATTTT. It codes for CASSPIDRSTDTQYF.